This T cell receptor beta chain emerged from a study of blood T cell repertoires in COVID-19. About the research overall: T cells, B-cell-depleted T cells, or PBMCs supplied cDNA or gDNA.

Germline V gene lookup returns CDR1 LNHDA and CDR2 SQIVND (reference sequence). CDR3 length: 14 amino acids. The germline V and J ends were trimmed by 8 bases and 3 bases, with 14 bases remaining between them. The assay was immunoSEQ multiplex PCR, and TCRdb's table has in-frame clones only and misses some. There are 200,000 or so clones in the sample; roughly 88% occur only once, and 9.5% to 13% lies in the top ten. The material sequenced was peripheral blood. The chain has TRBV19 and TRBJ2-1, with no clear D. The TCR sequence derives from a human donor with active or convalescent COVID-19. The donor label of this sample is uncertain. The DNA of the CDR3 is TGTGCCAGTCTAGTCCCTAGGATCTACAATGAGCAGTTCTTC. This gives the protein CASLVPRIYNEQFF.